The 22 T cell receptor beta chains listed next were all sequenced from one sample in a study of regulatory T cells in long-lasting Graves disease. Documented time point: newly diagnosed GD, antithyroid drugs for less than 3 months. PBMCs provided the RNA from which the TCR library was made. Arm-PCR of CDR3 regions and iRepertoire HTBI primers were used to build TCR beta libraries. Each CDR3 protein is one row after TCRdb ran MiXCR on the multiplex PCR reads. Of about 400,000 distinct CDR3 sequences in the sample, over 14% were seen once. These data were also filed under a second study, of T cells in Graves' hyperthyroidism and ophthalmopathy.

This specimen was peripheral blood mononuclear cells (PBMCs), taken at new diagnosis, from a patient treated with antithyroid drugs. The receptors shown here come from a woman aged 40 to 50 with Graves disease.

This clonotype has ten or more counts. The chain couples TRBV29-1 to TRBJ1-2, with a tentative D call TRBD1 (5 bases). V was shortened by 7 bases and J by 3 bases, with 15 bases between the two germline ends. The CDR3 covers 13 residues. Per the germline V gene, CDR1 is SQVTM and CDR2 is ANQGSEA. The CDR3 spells CSATGGEHYGYTF. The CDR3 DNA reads TGCAGCGCCACGGGGGGGGAGCACTATGGCTACACCTTC.

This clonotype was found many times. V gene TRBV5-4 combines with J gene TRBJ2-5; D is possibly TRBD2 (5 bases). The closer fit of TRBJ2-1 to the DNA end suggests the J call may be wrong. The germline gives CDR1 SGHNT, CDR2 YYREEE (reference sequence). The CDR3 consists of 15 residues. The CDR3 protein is CASSSPAQRRNEQFF. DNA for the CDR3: TGTGCCAGCAGCTCCCCGGCTCAGCGGCGCAATGAGCAGTTCTTC.

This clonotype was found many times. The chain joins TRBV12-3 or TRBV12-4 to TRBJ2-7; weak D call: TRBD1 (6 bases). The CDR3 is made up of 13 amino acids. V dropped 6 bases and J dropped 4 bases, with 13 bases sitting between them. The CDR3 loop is CASSHGQSYEQYF. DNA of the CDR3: TGTGCCAGCAGCCATGGACAGTCGTACGAGCAGTACTTC.

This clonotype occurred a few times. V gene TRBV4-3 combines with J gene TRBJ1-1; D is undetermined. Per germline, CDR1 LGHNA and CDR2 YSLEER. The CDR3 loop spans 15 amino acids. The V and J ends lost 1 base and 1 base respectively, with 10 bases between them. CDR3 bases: TGCGCCAGCAGCCAAGCTGGACTTCGGAACACTGAAGCTTTCTTT. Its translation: CASSQAGLRNTEAFF.

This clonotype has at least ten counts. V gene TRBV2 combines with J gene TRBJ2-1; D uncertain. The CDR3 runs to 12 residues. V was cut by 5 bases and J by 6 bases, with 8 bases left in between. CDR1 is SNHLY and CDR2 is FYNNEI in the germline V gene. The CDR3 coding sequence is TGTGCCAGCAGTATCATCAGCAATGAGCAGTTCTTC. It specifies CASSIISNEQFF.

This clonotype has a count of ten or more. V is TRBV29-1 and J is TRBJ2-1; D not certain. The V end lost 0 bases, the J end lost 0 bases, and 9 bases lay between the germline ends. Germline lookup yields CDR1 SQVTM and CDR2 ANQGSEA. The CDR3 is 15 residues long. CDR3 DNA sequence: TGCAGCGTTGAAGATCGACGTCTCTCCTACAATGAGCAGTTCTTC. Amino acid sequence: CSVEDRRLSYNEQFF.

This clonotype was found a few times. CDR3 nucleotide sequence: TGCGCCAGCAGCCAAGACGGTTTATTGGGACAGGGTTGGGAGACCCAGTACTTC. Protein: CASSQDGLLGQGWETQYF. J is TRBJ2-5 and V is TRBV4-3; 9 bases align to TRBD1. This CDR3 is 18 amino acids long. V trimming: 0 bases; J trimming: 5 bases; junction bases outside the gene matches: 13. Germline lookup yields CDR1 LGHNA and CDR2 YSLEER.

The CDR3 region is CASSARGGGYEQYF. Here the CDR3 DNA reads TGTGCCAGTAGTGCCCGGGGAGGTGGCTACGAGCAGTACTTC. This sequence joins TRBV19 and TRBJ2-7; tentatively, D is TRBD2 (6 bases). Trimming took off 5 bases at V and 3 bases at J, with 14 bases between the two ends. The CDR3 is 14 residues long. CDR1 is LNHDA, CDR2 SQIVND, per germline (reference sequence).

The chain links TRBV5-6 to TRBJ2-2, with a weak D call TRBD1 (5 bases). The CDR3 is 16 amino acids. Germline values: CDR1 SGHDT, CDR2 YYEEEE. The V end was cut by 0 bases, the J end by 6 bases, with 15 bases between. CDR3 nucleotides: TGTGCCAGCAGCTTGGAGTCACGCCAGGGCCCCGGGGAGCTGTTTTTT. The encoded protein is CASSLESRQGPGELFF.

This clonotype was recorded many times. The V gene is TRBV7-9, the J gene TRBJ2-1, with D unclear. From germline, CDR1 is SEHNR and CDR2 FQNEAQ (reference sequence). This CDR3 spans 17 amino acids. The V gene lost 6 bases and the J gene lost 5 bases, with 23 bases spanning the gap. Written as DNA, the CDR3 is TGTGCCAGCAGACCCACTCTAAAGTCTTCGAACGACAATGAGCAGTTCTTC. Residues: CASRPTLKSSNDNEQFF. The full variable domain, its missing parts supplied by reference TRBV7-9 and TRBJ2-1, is DTGVSQNPRHKITKRGQNVTFRCDPISEHNRLYWYRQTLGQGPEFLTYFQNEAQLEKSRLLSDRFSAERPKGSFSTLEIQRTEQGDSAMYLCASRPTLKSSNDNEQFFGPGTRLTVL.

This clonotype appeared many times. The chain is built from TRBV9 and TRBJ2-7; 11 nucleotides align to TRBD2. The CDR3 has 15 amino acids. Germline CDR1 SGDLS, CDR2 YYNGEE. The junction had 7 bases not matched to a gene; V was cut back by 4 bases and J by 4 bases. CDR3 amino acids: CASSPSGLAVYEQYF. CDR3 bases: TGTGCCAGCAGCCCTTCGGGACTAGCGGTATACGAGCAGTACTTC.

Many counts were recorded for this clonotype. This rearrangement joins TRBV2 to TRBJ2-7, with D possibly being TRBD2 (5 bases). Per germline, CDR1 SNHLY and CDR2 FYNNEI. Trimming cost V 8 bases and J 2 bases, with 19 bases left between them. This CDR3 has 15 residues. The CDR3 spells CASAWFGGPTYEQYF. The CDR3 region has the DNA TGTGCCAGCGCGTGGTTTGGAGGACCGACCTACGAGCAGTACTTC.

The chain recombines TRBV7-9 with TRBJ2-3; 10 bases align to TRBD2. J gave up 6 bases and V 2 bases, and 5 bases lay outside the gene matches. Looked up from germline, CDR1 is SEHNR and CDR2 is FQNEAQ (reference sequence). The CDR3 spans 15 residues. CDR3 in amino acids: CASSLLAGGEDTQYF. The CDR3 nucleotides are TGTGCCAGCAGCTTATTAGCGGGAGGAGAGGATACGCAGTATTTT.

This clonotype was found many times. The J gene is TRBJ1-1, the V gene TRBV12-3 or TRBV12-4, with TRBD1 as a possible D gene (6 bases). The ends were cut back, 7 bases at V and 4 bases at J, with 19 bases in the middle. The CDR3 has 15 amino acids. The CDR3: CASTLGDIRGTEAFF. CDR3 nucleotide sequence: TGTGCCAGCACCCTGGGGGACATAAGGGGCACTGAAGCTTTCTTT.

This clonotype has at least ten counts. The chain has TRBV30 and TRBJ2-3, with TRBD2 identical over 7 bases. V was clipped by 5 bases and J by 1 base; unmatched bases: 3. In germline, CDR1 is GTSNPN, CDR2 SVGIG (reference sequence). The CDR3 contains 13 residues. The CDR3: CAWASGGTDTQYF. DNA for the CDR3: TGTGCCTGGGCCAGCGGGGGCACAGATACGCAGTATTTT.

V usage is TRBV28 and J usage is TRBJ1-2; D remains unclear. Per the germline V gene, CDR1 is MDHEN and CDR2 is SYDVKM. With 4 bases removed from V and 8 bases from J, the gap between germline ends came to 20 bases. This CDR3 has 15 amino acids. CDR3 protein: CASSYVVYREGGYTF. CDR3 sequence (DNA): TGTGCCAGCAGTTACGTAGTCTACCGAGAAGGAGGCTACACCTTC.

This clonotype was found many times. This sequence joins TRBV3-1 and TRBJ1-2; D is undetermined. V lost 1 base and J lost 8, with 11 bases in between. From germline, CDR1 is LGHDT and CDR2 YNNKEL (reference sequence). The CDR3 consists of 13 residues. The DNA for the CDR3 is TGTGCCAGCAGCCAAGGAGGCGTGACGGGCTACACCTTC. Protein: CASSQGGVTGYTF.

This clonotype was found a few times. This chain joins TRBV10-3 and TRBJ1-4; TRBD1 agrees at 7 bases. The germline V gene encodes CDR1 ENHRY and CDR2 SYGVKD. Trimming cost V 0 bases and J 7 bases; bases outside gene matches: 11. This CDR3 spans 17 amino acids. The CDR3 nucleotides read TGTGCCATCAGTGAGTCGATTATGGGACAGCGGATTGAAAAACTGTTTTTT. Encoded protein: CAISESIMGQRIEKLFF.

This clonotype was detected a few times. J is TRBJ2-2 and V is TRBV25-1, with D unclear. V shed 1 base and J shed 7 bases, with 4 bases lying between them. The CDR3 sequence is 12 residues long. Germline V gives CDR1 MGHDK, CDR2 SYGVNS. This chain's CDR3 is CASSELLGELFF. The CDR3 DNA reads TGTGCCAGCAGTGAATTGCTCGGGGAGCTGTTTTTT. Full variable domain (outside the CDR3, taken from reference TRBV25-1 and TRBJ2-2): EADIYQTPRYLVIGTGKKITLECSQTMGHDKMYWYQQDPGMELHLIHYSYGVNSTEKGDLSSESTVSRIRTEHFPLTLESARPSHTSQYLCASSELLGELFFGEGSRLTVL.

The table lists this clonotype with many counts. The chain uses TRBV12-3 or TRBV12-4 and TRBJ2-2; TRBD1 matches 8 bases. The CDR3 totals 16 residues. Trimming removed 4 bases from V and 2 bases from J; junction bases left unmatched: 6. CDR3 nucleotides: TGTGCCAGCAGTTCAGAACAGGGGGATAACACCGGGGAGCTGTTTTTT. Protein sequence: CASSSEQGDNTGELFF.

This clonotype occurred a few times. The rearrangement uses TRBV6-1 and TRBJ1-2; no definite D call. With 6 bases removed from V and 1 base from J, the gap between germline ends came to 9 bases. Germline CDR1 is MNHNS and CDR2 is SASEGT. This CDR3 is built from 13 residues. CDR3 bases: TGTGCCAGCAGCCAAACCGATAACTATGGCTACACCTTC. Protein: CASSQTDNYGYTF.

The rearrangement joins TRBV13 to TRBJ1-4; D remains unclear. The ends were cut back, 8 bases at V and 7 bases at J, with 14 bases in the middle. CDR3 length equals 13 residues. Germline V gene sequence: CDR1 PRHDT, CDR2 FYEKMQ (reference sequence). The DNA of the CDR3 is TGTGCCAGCTCTACGAGGATGGGTGAAAAACTGTTTTTT. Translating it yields CASSTRMGEKLFF.